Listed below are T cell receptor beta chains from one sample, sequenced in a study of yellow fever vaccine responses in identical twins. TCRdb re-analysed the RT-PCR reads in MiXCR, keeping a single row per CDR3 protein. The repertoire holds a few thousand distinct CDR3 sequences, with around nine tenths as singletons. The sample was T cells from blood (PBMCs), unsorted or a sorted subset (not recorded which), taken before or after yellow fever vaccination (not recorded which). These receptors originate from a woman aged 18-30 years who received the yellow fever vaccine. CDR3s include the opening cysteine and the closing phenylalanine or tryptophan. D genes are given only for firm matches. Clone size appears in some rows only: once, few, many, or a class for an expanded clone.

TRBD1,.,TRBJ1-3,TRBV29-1,TGCAGCGCGGCCGACAGGGTCTCTGGAAACACCATATATTTT,CSAADRVSGNTIYF
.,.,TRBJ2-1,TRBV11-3,TGTGCCAGCAAACGCTCGACTAGTAACAATGAGCAGTTCTTC,CASKRSTSNNEQFF
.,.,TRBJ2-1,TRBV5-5,TGTGCCAGCAGCCCGCAGGCGAGCAGCACGCTTTACAATGAGCAGTTCTTC,CASSPQASSTLYNEQFF
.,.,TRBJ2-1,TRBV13,TGTGCCAGCATGCTAGCCCCCTACAATGAGCAGTTCTTC,CASMLAPYNEQFF
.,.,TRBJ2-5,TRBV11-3,TGTGCCAGCAGCTTCTGGGGAAACCCCAGAGAGACCCAGTACTTC,CASSFWGNPRETQYF
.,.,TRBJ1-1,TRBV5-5,TGTGCCAGCAGCTTGGCTGTTGAAGCTTTCTTT,CASSLAVEAFF
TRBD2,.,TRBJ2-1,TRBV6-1,TGTGCCAGCAGCCCGCGGGAGCACAATGAGCAGTTCTTC,CASSPREHNEQFF
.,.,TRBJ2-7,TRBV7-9,TGTGCCAGCAGCCCCCAAGCCGGGCCCTACGAGCAGTACTTC,CASSPQAGPYEQYF
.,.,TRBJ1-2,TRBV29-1,TGCAGCGTCGACCCTGGCTACACCTTC,CSVDPGYTF
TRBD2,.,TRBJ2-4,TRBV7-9,TGTGCCAGCAGCTTTGAAGGTCTGAGCGGGAGAGAAAACATTCAGTACTTC,CASSFEGLSGRENIQYF
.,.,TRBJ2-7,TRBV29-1,TGCAGCGTCGCACACTACGAGCAGTACTTC,CSVAHYEQYF
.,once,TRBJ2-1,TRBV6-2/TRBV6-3,TGTGCCAGCAGTTACGTGAACTTCAACTACAATGAGCAGTTCTTC,CASSYVNFNYNEQFF
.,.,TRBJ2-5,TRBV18,TGTGCCAGCTCACCCTATAGCAACCAAGAGACCCAGTACTTC,CASSPYSNQETQYF
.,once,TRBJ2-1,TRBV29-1,TGCAGCGTTGGGGAACCTCGCGGTTACAATGAGCAGTTCTTC,CSVGEPRGYNEQFF
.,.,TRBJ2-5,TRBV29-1,TGCAGCGTCGTACCCTTCCGAGCCACGGGTGGGGAGACCCAGTACTTC,CSVVPFRATGGETQYF
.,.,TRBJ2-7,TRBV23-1,TGCGCCAGCAGCCTGGGACTCCCCCCATACGAGCAGTACTTC,CASSLGLPPYEQYF
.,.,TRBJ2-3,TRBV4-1,TGCGCCAGCAGCCAACAGACGAGAAGCACAGATACGCAGTATTTT,CASSQQTRSTDTQYF
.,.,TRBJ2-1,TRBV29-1,TGCAGCGTCCCCAAGGGGAACAATGAGCAGTTCTTC,CSVPKGNNEQFF
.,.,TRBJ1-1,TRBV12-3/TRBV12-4,TGTGCCAGCAGTTTTCGTTCGAACAGGAACACTGAAGCTTTCTTT,CASSFRSNRNTEAFF
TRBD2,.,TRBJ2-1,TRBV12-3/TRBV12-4,TGTGCCAGCAGCGAGCGGGGAGCCTACAATGAGCAGTTCTTC,CASSERGAYNEQFF
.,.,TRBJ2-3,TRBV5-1,TGCGCCAGCCTCCGGGGGTCCGACACAGATACGCAGTATTTT,CASLRGSDTDTQYF
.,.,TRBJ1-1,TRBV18,TGTGCCAGCTCACCTTTCCCTACTGAAGCTTTCTTT,CASSPFPTEAFF